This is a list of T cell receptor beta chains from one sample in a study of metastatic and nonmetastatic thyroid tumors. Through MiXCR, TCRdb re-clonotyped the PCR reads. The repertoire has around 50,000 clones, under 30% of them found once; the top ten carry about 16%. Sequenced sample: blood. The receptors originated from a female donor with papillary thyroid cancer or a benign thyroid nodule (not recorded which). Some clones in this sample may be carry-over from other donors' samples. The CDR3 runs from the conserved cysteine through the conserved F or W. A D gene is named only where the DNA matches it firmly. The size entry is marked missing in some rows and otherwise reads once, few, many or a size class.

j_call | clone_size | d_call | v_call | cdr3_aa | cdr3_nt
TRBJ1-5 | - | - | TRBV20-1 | CSALTVSNQPQHF | TGCAGTGCGTTGACAGTTAGCAATCAGCCCCAGCATTTT
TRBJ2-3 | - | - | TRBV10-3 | CAANGYISRTDTQYF | TGTGCCGCCAATGGCTACATCAGCCGCACAGATACGCAGTATTTT
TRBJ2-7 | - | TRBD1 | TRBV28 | CASRAEDRGHVQYF | TGTGCCAGCAGAGCGGAGGACAGGGGGCACGTGCAGTACTTC
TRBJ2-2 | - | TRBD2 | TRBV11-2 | CASSLQPPGTSGPTGELFF | TGTGCCAGCAGCCTCCAGCCTCCCGGGACTAGCGGACCCACCGGGGAGCTGTTTTTT
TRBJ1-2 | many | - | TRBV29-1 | CSVGLASGGYTF | TGCAGCGTTGGCCTGGCATCTGGGGGCTACACCTTC
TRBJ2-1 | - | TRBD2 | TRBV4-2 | CASRSGLAGGEQFF | TGTGCCAGCAGATCTGGACTAGCGGGAGGTGAGCAGTTCTTC
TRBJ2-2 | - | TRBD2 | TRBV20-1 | CSARAGTSDSGELFF | TGCAGTGCTAGAGCCGGGACTAGCGATTCCGGGGAGCTGTTTTTT
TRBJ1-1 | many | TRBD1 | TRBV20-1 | CSASGQGANTEAFF | TGCAGTGCTAGCGGGCAGGGGGCGAACACTGAAGCTTTCTTT
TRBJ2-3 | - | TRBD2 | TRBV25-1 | CASSSGLAGVFGRPTDTQYF | TGTGCCAGCAGCTCGGGACTAGCGGGAGTTTTCGGCCGGCCTACAGATACGCAGTATTTT
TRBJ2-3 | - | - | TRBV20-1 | CSAMAGTADTQYF | TGCAGTGCTATGGCCGGGACTGCAGATACGCAGTATTTT
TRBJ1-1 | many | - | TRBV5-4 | CASSGWGWNTEAFF | TGTGCCAGCAGCGGATGGGGTTGGAACACTGAAGCTTTCTTT
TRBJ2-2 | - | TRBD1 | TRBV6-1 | CASSSGTGITGELFF | TGTGCCAGCAGCTCCGGGACAGGGATCACCGGGGAGCTGTTTTTT
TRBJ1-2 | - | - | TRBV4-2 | CASSQDFGGYGYTF | TGTGCCAGCAGCCAAGACTTTGGGGGCTATGGCTACACCTTC
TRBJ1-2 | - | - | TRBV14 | CASTTNRGLEGYTF | TGTGCCAGCACCACCAACCGAGGGCTGGAAGGCTACACCTTC
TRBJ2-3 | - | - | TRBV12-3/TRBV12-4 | CASSLHGTDTQYF | TGTGCCAGCAGTTTACACGGCACAGATACGCAGTATTTT
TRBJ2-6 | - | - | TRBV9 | CASTLQHSGANVLTF | TGTGCCAGCACCTTACAGCATTCTGGGGCCAACGTCCTGACTTTC
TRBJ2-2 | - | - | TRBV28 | CASSVGALRLNTGELFF | TGTGCCAGCTCGGTGGGAGCCCTAAGATTGAACACCGGGGAGCTGTTTTTT
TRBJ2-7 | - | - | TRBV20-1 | CSATFGLARTREQYF | TGCAGTGCTACCTTCGGGCTAGCGCGCACTAGGGAGCAGTACTTC
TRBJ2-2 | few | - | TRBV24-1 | CATSDPGTANTGELFF | TGTGCCACCAGTGATCCCGGGACCGCGAACACCGGGGAGCTGTTTTTT
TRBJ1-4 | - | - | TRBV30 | CACNSQGSEKLFF | TGTGCCTGCAACTCGCAGGGTTCTGAAAAACTGTTTTTT
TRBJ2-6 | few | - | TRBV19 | CASSRTRTGANVLTF | TGTGCCAGTAGTAGGACCCGAACGGGGGCCAACGTCCTGACTTTC
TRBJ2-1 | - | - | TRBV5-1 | CASSLRPAGSYNEQFF | TGCGCCAGCAGCTTGCGTCCAGCGGGCTCCTACAATGAGCAGTTCTTC
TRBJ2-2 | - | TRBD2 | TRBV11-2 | CASSWGTSGRAGELFF | TGTGCCAGCAGCTGGGGGACTAGCGGGAGAGCCGGGGAGCTGTTTTTT
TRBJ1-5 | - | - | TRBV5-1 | CASSLEVSKREVSQPQHF | TGCGCCAGCAGCTTGGAGGTGTCAAAGAGGGAAGTCAGTCAGCCCCAGCATTTT
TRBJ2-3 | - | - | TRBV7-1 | CASSSLVRGTVKQSDTQYF | TGTGCCAGCAGCTCACTGGTACGGGGGACGGTAAAACAATCAGATACGCAGTATTTT
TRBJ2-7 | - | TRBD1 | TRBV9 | CASSVGTGTGDYEQYF | TGTGCCAGCAGCGTTGGGACCGGGACAGGGGACTACGAGCAGTACTTC
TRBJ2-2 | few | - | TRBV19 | CASQRGNTGELFF | TGTGCCAGTCAAAGGGGGAACACCGGGGAGCTGTTTTTT
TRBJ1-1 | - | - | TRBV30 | CAWSGVILSAEAFF | TGTGCCTGGAGTGGGGTGATCCTTAGCGCTGAAGCTTTCTTT
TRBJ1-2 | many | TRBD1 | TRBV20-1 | CSAYRTGGVGYGYTF | TGCAGTGCTTACAGGACAGGAGGAGTTGGCTATGGCTACACCTTC
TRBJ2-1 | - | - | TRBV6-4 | CASSDGRGGYNEQFF | TGTGCCAGCAGTGACGGCAGGGGGGGATACAATGAGCAGTTCTTC
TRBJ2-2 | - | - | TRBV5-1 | CASSLGSSVGTGELFF | TGCGCCAGCAGCTTGGGGTCGTCCGTCGGCACCGGGGAGCTGTTTTTT
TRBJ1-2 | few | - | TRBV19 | CASSIDYGYTF | TGTGCCAGTAGTATTGACTATGGCTACACCTTC
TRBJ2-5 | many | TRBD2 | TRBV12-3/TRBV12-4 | CASKWGGQETQYF | TGTGCCAGCAAGTGGGGGGGCCAAGAGACCCAGTACTTC
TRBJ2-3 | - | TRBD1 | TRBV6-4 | CASSQQGSRADTQYF | TGTGCCAGCAGTCAACAGGGGTCACGGGCAGATACGCAGTATTTT
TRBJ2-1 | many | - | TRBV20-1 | CSATSGGSSITYNEQFF | TGCAGTGCTACTTCGGGGGGCTCCTCAATAACCTACAATGAGCAGTTCTTC
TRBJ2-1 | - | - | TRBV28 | CASSIIAESSYNEQFF | TGTGCCAGCAGTATTATAGCGGAAAGCTCCTACAATGAGCAGTTCTTC
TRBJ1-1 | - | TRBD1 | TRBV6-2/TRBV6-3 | CARGDRTEAFF | TGTGCCAGGGGGGACAGGACTGAAGCTTTCTTT
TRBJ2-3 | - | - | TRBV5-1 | CASSPVRGALTDTQYF | TGCGCCAGCAGCCCCGTCCGGGGGGCGCTCACAGATACGCAGTATTTT
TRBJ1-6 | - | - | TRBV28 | CASSLGGGRSPLHF | TGTGCCAGCAGCCTGGGCGGGGGGCGTTCACCCCTCCACTTT
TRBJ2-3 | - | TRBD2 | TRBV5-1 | CASSPGLAGSRTDTQYF | TGCGCCAGCAGCCCCGGACTAGCGGGGAGCCGCACAGATACGCAGTATTTT
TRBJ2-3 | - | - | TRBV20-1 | CSARDLRPTDTQYF | TGCAGTGCTAGAGATCTAAGGCCCACAGATACGCAGTATTTT